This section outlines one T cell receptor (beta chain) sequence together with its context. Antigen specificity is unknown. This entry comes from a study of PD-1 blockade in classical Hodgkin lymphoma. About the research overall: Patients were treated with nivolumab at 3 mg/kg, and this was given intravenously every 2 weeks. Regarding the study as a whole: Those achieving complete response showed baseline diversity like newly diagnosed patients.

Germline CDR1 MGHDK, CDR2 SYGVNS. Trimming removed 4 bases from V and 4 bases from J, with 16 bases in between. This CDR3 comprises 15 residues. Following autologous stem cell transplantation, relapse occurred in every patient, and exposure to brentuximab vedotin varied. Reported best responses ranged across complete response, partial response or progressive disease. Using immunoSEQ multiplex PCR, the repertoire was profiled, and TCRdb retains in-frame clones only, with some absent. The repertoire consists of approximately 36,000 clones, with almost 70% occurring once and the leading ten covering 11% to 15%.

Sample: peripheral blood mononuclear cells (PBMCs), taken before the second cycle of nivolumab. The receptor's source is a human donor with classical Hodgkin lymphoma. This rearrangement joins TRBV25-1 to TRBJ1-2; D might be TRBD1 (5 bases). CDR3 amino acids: CASSGWRGSGYGYTF. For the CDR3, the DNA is TGTGCCAGCAGTGGTTGGCGGGGGAGCGGCTATGGCTACACCTTC.